The 2 T cell receptor beta chains reported below all come from one sample, sequenced in a study of blood T cell repertoires in COVID-19. Sequencing was performed with immunoSEQ multiplex PCR; in TCRdb, only in-frame clones are kept and a portion is missing. The sample has 150,000 to 200,000 clones; around 84% are singletons. What was sequenced was peripheral blood. These TCRs come from a woman at least 80 years old with COVID-19, enrolled during active disease.

The rearrangement links TRBV3-1 (or the pseudogene TRBV3-2) to TRBJ1-1, with TRBD1 as a possible D gene (6 bases). This CDR3 region has 15 residues. The V gene lost 3 bases and the J gene lost 6 bases, with 17 bases spanning the gap. Germline CDR1 LGHDT, CDR2 YNNKEL (reference sequence). This CDR3 reads CASSQRGTFFPEAFF. CDR3 nucleotide sequence: TGTGCCAGCAGCCAGAGGGGGACGTTTTTCCCTGAAGCTTTCTTT.

This clone showed up just once. The V and J genes are TRBV28 and TRBJ2-3; D possibly corresponds to TRBD1 (5 bases). The CDR3 loop spans 15 amino acids. Between the trimmed V and J ends, which lost 6 bases and 0 bases, there was a span of 13 bases. From germline, CDR1 is MDHEN and CDR2 SYDVKM. The CDR3 DNA sequence: TGTGCCAGCAGCAAGACAGTCAGCAGCACAGATACGCAGTATTTT. It translates to CASSKTVSSTDTQYF.